These T cell receptor beta chains were read from a single sample in a study of shared clonotypes between healthy human individuals. Sequencing used immunoSEQ multiplex PCR; TCRdb keeps in-frame clones, though not all of them. The table shows about 1 million clones, with about 75% occurring only once. The material sequenced was memory CD4+ T cells sorted from blood. The receptors here all came from a man younger than 35 in good health. Each CDR3 is given with its conserved first and last residue. D genes are given only for firm matches. Clone sizes are given selectively: once, few, many, or a class where the clone is expanded.

cdr3_aa cdr3_nt clone_size d_call v_call cdr3_length j_call
CASSPQGGGEAFF TGTGCCAGCAGCCCTCAGGGGGGCGGTGAAGCTTTCTTT - TRBD1 TRBV7-9 13 TRBJ1-1
CASSMSSPYEQYF TGTGCCAGTAGTATGAGTAGCCCCTACGAGCAGTACTTC few - TRBV19 13 TRBJ2-7
CASAQAGEVGEQYF TGTGCCAGTGCCCAGGCGGGAGAAGTTGGAGAGCAGTACTTC - TRBD2 TRBV19 14 TRBJ2-7
CATSRDRGAEGAKNIQYF TGTGCCACCAGCAGAGATCGGGGGGCGGAGGGAGCCAAAAACATTCAGTACTTC - - TRBV15 18 TRBJ2-4
CASSWGLAGEGEQYF TGTGCCAGCAGTTGGGGACTAGCGGGAGAAGGCGAGCAGTACTTC - TRBD2 TRBV6-5 15 TRBJ2-7
CASSPRQDQETQYF TGTGCCAGCTCACCACGCCAGGATCAAGAGACCCAGTACTTC - - TRBV18 14 TRBJ2-5
CASSFLPSNVGEQYF TGCGCCAGCAGCTTTCTCCCTAGTAACGTCGGCGAGCAGTACTTC - - TRBV5-1 15 TRBJ2-7
CASRPDGDLSEQYF TGTGCCAGTAGGCCCGACGGGGATTTATCCGAGCAGTACTTC - - TRBV19 14 TRBJ2-7
CASSNFRGTEAFF TGTGCCAGCAGTAACTTCCGGGGAACTGAAGCTTTCTTT - - TRBV6-4 13 TRBJ1-1
CASSESRGSEQYF TGCGCCAGCAGTGAGTCGAGGGGTTCCGAGCAGTACTTC - - TRBV10-1 13 TRBJ2-7
CASSLRGINTGELFF TGTGCCAGCAGCTTAAGGGGAATCAACACCGGGGAGCTGTTTTTT - - TRBV7-2 15 TRBJ2-2
CAWMGRLRNTEAFF TGTGCCTGGATGGGGCGGCTGCGTAACACTGAAGCTTTCTTT few - TRBV30 14 TRBJ1-1
CASSQDLAAAAGDTQYF TGCGCCAGCAGCCAAGATCTTGCGGCGGCGGCCGGAGATACGCAGTATTTT - - TRBV4-3 17 TRBJ2-3
CASSQGAGAGNTIYF TGCGCCAGCAGCCAAGGAGCAGGGGCTGGAAACACCATATATTTT - - TRBV4-3 15 TRBJ1-3
CASSLELGQETQYF TGCGCCAGCAGCTTGGAACTAGGCCAAGAGACCCAGTACTTC - - TRBV5-1 14 TRBJ2-5
CASSLYVGGDQPQHF TGTGCCAGCAGTCTTTATGTCGGCGGCGATCAGCCCCAGCATTTT few - TRBV2 15 TRBJ1-5
CASSHTYEQYF TGTGCCAGCAGCCATACCTACGAGCAGTACTTC once - TRBV28 11 TRBJ2-7
CASSKGLAGEQETQYF TGTGCCAGCAGCAAAGGACTAGCGGGAGAACAAGAGACCCAGTACTTC - - TRBV21-1 16 TRBJ2-5
CAWSPGSGANVLTF TGTGCCTGGAGCCCGGGTTCCGGGGCCAACGTCCTGACTTTC - - TRBV30 14 TRBJ2-6
CASSTRRGLSPLHF TGTGCCAGCAGCACGAGGCGGGGGCTGTCACCCCTCCACTTT - - TRBV5-6 14 TRBJ1-6
CASSWTEGSYNEQFF TGTGCCAGCAGTTGGACGGAAGGCTCCTACAATGAGCAGTTCTTC - - TRBV2 15 TRBJ2-1
CAWSVPRSSGANVLTF TGTGCCTGGAGTGTACCCCGGAGCTCTGGGGCCAACGTCCTGACTTTC - - TRBV30 16 TRBJ2-6
CASSYDRTTNTGELFF TGTGCCAGCAGTTACGACAGGACCACGAACACCGGGGAGCTGTTTTTT few - TRBV6-5 16 TRBJ2-2
CASSFEGASNGYTF TGTGCCAGCAGCTTCGAGGGGGCCTCAAATGGCTACACCTTC few TRBD1 TRBV7-2 14 TRBJ1-2
CASTSGTGYTF TGCGCCAGCACCTCAGGGACCGGCTACACCTTC few - TRBV10-2 11 TRBJ1-2
CASSLVGTGGNEKLFF TGTGCCAGCAGTTTAGTAGGGACAGGGGGAAATGAAAAACTGTTTTTT - TRBD1 TRBV28 16 TRBJ1-4
CASDFGWSSYNEQFF TGTGCCAGCGACTTCGGGTGGAGCTCCTACAATGAGCAGTTCTTC - - TRBV11-1 15 TRBJ2-1
CAWSATDTQYF TGTGCCTGGAGTGCTACAGATACGCAGTATTTT - - TRBV30 11 TRBJ2-3
CASSSDAGSYNEQFF TGTGCCAGCAGTTCGGATGCGGGATCCTACAATGAGCAGTTCTTC - - TRBV2 15 TRBJ2-1
CAWSGTGGQPQHF TGTGCCTGGAGTGGAACAGGGGGACAGCCCCAGCATTTT few TRBD1 TRBV30 13 TRBJ1-5
CASSEGSGLYGYTF TGTGCCAGCAGTGAAGGTTCGGGCCTTTATGGCTACACCTTC - - TRBV6-1 14 TRBJ1-2
CASRTDFNGNTIYF TGTGCCAGCCGGACAGACTTCAATGGAAACACCATATATTTT - - TRBV2 14 TRBJ1-3
CAWALITGELFF TGTGCCTGGGCCCTCATCACCGGGGAGCTGTTTTTT - - TRBV30 12 TRBJ2-2
CASSRFGGLGISNEKLFF TGTGCCAGCAGCCGGTTTGGGGGGCTAGGGATATCTAATGAAAAACTGTTTTTT few - TRBV7-6 18 TRBJ1-4
CASSARQGNEQFF TGCGCCAGCAGCGCCCGACAGGGGAATGAGCAGTTCTTC - TRBD1 TRBV5-1 13 TRBJ2-1
CASSFMNIQYF TGTGCCAGCAGTTTTATGAACATTCAGTACTTC - - TRBV28 11 TRBJ2-4
CAGTSGNTGELFF TGTGCGGGGACTAGCGGAAACACCGGGGAGCTGTTTTTT - TRBD2 TRBV7-2 13 TRBJ2-2
CASSQPQETQYF TGCGCCAGCAGCCAACCCCAAGAGACCCAGTACTTC - - TRBV4-1 12 TRBJ2-5
CASSPDWGPYNEQFF TGTGCCAGCAGCCCTGACTGGGGCCCCTACAATGAGCAGTTCTTC - - TRBV7-2 15 TRBJ2-1
CASGQGDNSPLHF TGTGCCAGCGGACAGGGGGATAATTCACCCCTCCACTTT - TRBD1 TRBV18 13 TRBJ1-6
CASSTSGTGSSAQHF TGTGCCAGCAGTACCTCCGGGACAGGGTCCTCGGCCCAGCATTTT - TRBD1 TRBV6-6 15 TRBJ1-5
CASSLPGLGGSEQFF TGTGCCAGCAGCTTACCGGGACTAGGCGGTAGTGAGCAGTTCTTC - TRBD2 TRBV5-4 15 TRBJ2-1
CASSQDLGGKSSYNEQFF TGCGCCAGCAGCCAAGATTTAGGCGGGAAGAGCTCCTACAATGAGCAGTTCTTC - - TRBV4-3 18 TRBJ2-1
CASSLGGGQGFYEQYF TGTGCCAGCAGCTTAGGCGGGGGACAGGGGTTTTACGAGCAGTACTTC few TRBD1 TRBV5-5 16 TRBJ2-7
CASSLGALAGGPGNEQFF TGTGCCAGCAGCTTAGGGGCCCTAGCGGGAGGGCCAGGAAATGAGCAGTTCTTC - TRBD2 TRBV11-3 18 TRBJ2-1
CASSVFGEAFF TGTGCCAGCAGTGTTTTTGGGGAAGCTTTCTTT few - TRBV2 11 TRBJ1-1
CASSLAGAGTAYEQYF TGTGCCAGCAGCTTAGCTGGCGCGGGAACGGCGTACGAGCAGTACTTC - - TRBV7-2 16 TRBJ2-7
CASSEESASGRHTQYF TGTGCCAGCAGCGAAGAGTCGGCTAGCGGGCGACATACGCAGTATTTT - TRBD2 TRBV9 16 TRBJ2-3
CASSLGDRDQETQYF TGTGCCAGCAGCTTGGGGGACAGGGACCAAGAGACCCAGTACTTC - TRBD1 TRBV5-4 15 TRBJ2-5
CASSWGTGTGTYEQYF TGTGCCAGCAGTTGGGGGACCGGGACAGGGACCTACGAGCAGTACTTC - TRBD1 TRBV27 16 TRBJ2-7
CASSRDYQTDTQYF TGTGCCAGCAGTCGGGACTACCAAACAGATACGCAGTATTTT once TRBD2 TRBV2 14 TRBJ2-3
CASSPPTNPYEQYF TGTGCCAGCTCACCGCCGACAAATCCGTACGAGCAGTACTTC few - TRBV18 14 TRBJ2-7
CASSEGGTGSGYTF TGTGCCAGCAGTGAAGGAGGGACAGGGAGTGGCTACACCTTC - TRBD1 TRBV6-1 14 TRBJ1-2
CASSPRGAGANVLTF TGTGCCAGCAGCCCCCGCGGGGCTGGGGCCAACGTCCTGACTTTC - - TRBV6-5 15 TRBJ2-6
CASSRGRGMEAFF TGCGCCAGCAGTAGAGGCCGGGGTATGGAAGCTTTCTTT - - TRBV10-1 13 TRBJ1-1
CASSILAGGEQFF TGTGCCAGCAGCATACTAGCGGGAGGGGAGCAGTTCTTC - TRBD2 TRBV11-3 13 TRBJ2-1
CASSQDRGNDEKLFF TGCGCCAGCAGCCAAGATAGGGGGAATGATGAAAAACTGTTTTTT few - TRBV4-3 15 TRBJ1-4
CASSLLKETRSGELFF TGTGCCAGCAGCTTATTAAAGGAAACGAGGTCCGGGGAGCTGTTTTTT few - TRBV11-2 16 TRBJ2-2
CASSPGTSLYNEQFF TGTGCCAGCAGCCCTGGGACTAGCTTATACAATGAGCAGTTCTTC - TRBD2 TRBV7-9 15 TRBJ2-1